These T cell receptor beta chains were read from a single sample in a study of OX40 agonist ivuxolimab in advanced cancers. Measured with immunoSEQ multiplex PCR; TCRdb has only the in-frame clones, and not every one. The table lists about 82,000 clones, 88% of them singletons. Here the sequenced sample was CD4+ or CD8+ T cells sorted from blood, taken in a trial of the OX40 agonist ivuxolimab. The receptors shown here come from an adult with an advanced solid tumor such as melanoma, head and neck, liver or kidney cancer. Both conserved end residues are part of each CDR3. A D gene is named only where the DNA matches it firmly. The size entry is marked missing in some rows and otherwise reads once, few, many or a size class.

V	J	size	D	CDR3	DNA
TRBV20-1	TRBJ1-2	NA	NA	CSAEKGGYTF	TGCAGTGCTGAAAAGGGGGGCTACACCTTC
TRBV2	TRBJ2-1	NA	TRBD2	CASSAGTTYNEQFF	TGTGCCAGCAGTGCAGGGACTACTTACAATGAGCAGTTCTTC
TRBV29-1	TRBJ1-1	few	NA	CSVSGVTEAFF	TGCAGCGTTTCCGGGGTCACTGAAGCTTTCTTT
TRBV28	TRBJ2-3	NA	TRBD1	CASRYTGALDTQYF	TGTGCCAGCAGGTACACAGGGGCGCTGGATACGCAGTATTTT
TRBV27	TRBJ2-7	NA	NA	CASSHERTYEQYF	TGTGCCAGCAGCCACGAGAGGACCTACGAGCAGTACTTC
TRBV7-2	TRBJ1-1	NA	TRBD1	CASSLQGAGGTEAFF	TGTGCCAGCAGCTTGCAGGGGGCTGGGGGCACTGAAGCTTTCTTT
TRBV28	TRBJ1-5	NA	NA	CASAHPHQPQHF	TGTGCCAGCGCCCACCCACACCAGCCCCAGCATTTT
TRBV10-3	TRBJ2-7	NA	NA	CAISEYTTSYEQYF	TGTGCCATCAGTGAGTACACGACATCCTACGAGCAGTACTTC
TRBV11-2	TRBJ2-2	NA	NA	CASSVTGSGELFF	TGTGCCAGCAGCGTAACAGGGTCCGGGGAGCTGTTTTTT
TRBV6-1	TRBJ2-5	NA	NA	CASSALNPGGWRETQYF	TGTGCCAGCAGTGCCCTCAACCCCGGTGGGTGGAGAGAGACCCAGTACTTC
TRBV18	TRBJ1-1	NA	NA	CASSLSADRNTEAFF	TGTGCCAGCTCACTATCGGCGGACAGGAACACTGAAGCTTTCTTT
TRBV18	TRBJ2-6	NA	NA	CASGSGANVLTF	TGTGCCAGCGGCTCTGGGGCCAACGTCCTGACTTTC
TRBV28	TRBJ2-1	once	NA	CASSEIREGNEQFF	TGTGCCAGCAGCGAGATACGGGAAGGGAATGAGCAGTTCTTC
TRBV6-5	TRBJ2-7	NA	TRBD2	CASRPLAENYEQYF	TGTGCCAGCAGACCACTAGCGGAGAACTACGAGCAGTACTTC
TRBV7-7	TRBJ1-4	once	NA	CASSLAAGYEKLFF	TGTGCCAGCAGCTTAGCGGCAGGGTATGAAAAACTGTTTTTT
TRBV28	TRBJ2-3	NA	NA	CASRGDTQYF	TGTGCCAGCAGGGGGGATACGCAGTATTTT
TRBV30	TRBJ2-7	NA	NA	CACAPLYEQYF	TGTGCCTGCGCCCCTCTCTACGAGCAGTACTTC
TRBV5-4	TRBJ2-7	NA	TRBD1	CASSNSGTGVAEQYF	TGTGCCAGCAGCAACTCCGGGACAGGGGTCGCCGAGCAGTACTTC
TRBV5-8	TRBJ1-5	NA	NA	CASSLGTVLNQPQHF	TGTGCCAGCAGCTTAGGGACGGTCCTTAATCAGCCCCAGCATTTT
TRBV6-5	TRBJ1-3	NA	NA	CASRQGSSGNTIYF	TGTGCCAGCAGACAGGGAAGCTCTGGAAACACCATATATTTT
TRBV19	TRBJ2-3	NA	NA	CASSQQSPDTQYF	TGTGCCAGTAGTCAACAGAGTCCAGATACGCAGTATTTT
TRBV25-1	TRBJ2-3	NA	TRBD1	CASSRQGQDTQYF	TGTGCCAGCAGTAGACAGGGGCAAGATACGCAGTATTTT
TRBV5-4	TRBJ2-5	NA	NA	CASSLGGAVGETQYF	TGTGCCAGCAGCTTGGGGGGGGCGGTGGGAGAGACCCAGTACTTC
TRBV5-4	TRBJ2-5	NA	TRBD2	CASSIGTRRETQYF	TGTGCCAGCAGCATCGGGACTAGGCGAGAGACCCAGTACTTC
TRBV11-2	TRBJ2-7	NA	NA	CASSLGRLGSEQYF	TGTGCCAGCAGCTTAGGGCGTCTGGGGAGCGAGCAGTACTTC
TRBV4-3	TRBJ2-7	NA	TRBD1	CASSQDIQGAREQYF	TGCGCCAGCAGCCAAGACATTCAGGGGGCAAGGGAGCAGTACTTC
TRBV6-5	TRBJ2-7	NA	NA	CASSYSMSGSSYEQYF	TGTGCCAGCAGTTACTCGATGTCAGGAAGCTCCTACGAGCAGTACTTC
TRBV18	TRBJ2-2	NA	NA	CASSPGLPANTGELFF	TGTGCCAGCTCACCCGGTCTACCTGCGAACACCGGGGAGCTGTTTTTT
TRBV14	TRBJ1-5	few	TRBD1	CASSQEDRGSQPQHF	TGTGCCAGCAGCCAAGAGGACAGGGGTAGCCAGCCCCAGCATTTT
TRBV28	TRBJ1-5	NA	NA	CASSTTQVQQPQHF	TGTGCCAGCAGTACCACCCAGGTTCAGCAGCCCCAGCATTTT
TRBV5-1	TRBJ2-5	NA	NA	CASSSPGFGEETQYF	TGCGCCAGCAGCTCCCCGGGGTTCGGAGAAGAGACCCAGTACTTC
TRBV27	TRBJ2-7	NA	TRBD2	CASSSPGGPYEQYF	TGTGCCAGCAGCTCCCCGGGAGGTCCCTACGAGCAGTACTTC
TRBV6-5	TRBJ2-5	NA	NA	CASKRTADQETQYF	TGTGCCAGCAAAAGAACGGCAGACCAAGAGACCCAGTACTTC
TRBV30	TRBJ1-4	NA	NA	CAWSVQADEKLFF	TGTGCCTGGAGTGTACAAGCTGATGAAAAACTGTTTTTT
TRBV27	TRBJ1-5	NA	NA	CASSLSTGVGQPQHF	TGTGCCAGCAGTTTATCGACTGGGGTGGGTCAGCCCCAGCATTTT
TRBV11-1	TRBJ2-5	NA	NA	CATYDAEGETQYF	TGCGCCACCTACGACGCGGAGGGAGAGACCCAGTACTTC
TRBV7-9	TRBJ1-1	NA	TRBD1	CASSLAGTVTEAFF	TGTGCCAGCAGCTTAGCCGGGACAGTCACTGAAGCTTTCTTT
TRBV28	TRBJ2-3	NA	NA	CASRTGPSTDTQYF	TGTGCCAGCAGAACGGGCCCTAGCACAGATACGCAGTATTTT
TRBV19	TRBJ1-1	NA	NA	CASSIGRGTEAFF	TGTGCCAGTAGTATTGGGAGGGGCACTGAAGCTTTCTTT
TRBV28	TRBJ2-1	NA	TRBD2	CASGRAFNEQFF	TGTGCCAGCGGGAGGGCCTTCAATGAGCAGTTCTTC
TRBV19	TRBJ2-7	NA	NA	CASSPRRMPSYEQYF	TGTGCCAGTAGTCCCCGGAGGATGCCGTCCTACGAGCAGTACTTC
TRBV7-3	TRBJ2-3	NA	TRBD2	CASSRSGRATDTQYF	TGTGCCAGCAGTCGCAGCGGGAGGGCCACAGATACGCAGTATTTT
TRBV12-5	TRBJ1-1	NA	TRBD1	CASGRTGTEAFF	TGTGCTAGTGGCCGGACAGGGACTGAAGCTTTCTTT
TRBV28	TRBJ2-2	NA	NA	CASRPGTRTNTGELFF	TGTGCCAGCAGACCCGGGACACGTACGAACACCGGGGAGCTGTTTTTT
TRBV6-4	TRBJ2-1	NA	TRBD1	CASSEQGAKGNEQFF	TGTGCCAGCAGTGAACAGGGGGCAAAGGGGAATGAGCAGTTCTTC
TRBV7-8	TRBJ2-5	NA	NA	CASSPTEEVRKTQYF	TGTGCCAGCAGCCCAACGGAGGAGGTGCGGAAGACCCAGTACTTC
TRBV7-2	TRBJ2-1	NA	TRBD2	CASSTSGNIDEQFF	TGTGCCAGCAGCACTAGCGGGAATATTGATGAGCAGTTCTTC
TRBV28	TRBJ1-4	NA	NA	CASTDSTAQKLFF	TGTGCCAGCACAGACTCGACTGCCCAAAAACTGTTTTTT
TRBV10-3	TRBJ1-1	NA	NA	CAISRNPGTEAFF	TGTGCCATCAGTCGTAACCCGGGAACTGAAGCTTTCTTT
TRBV5-4	TRBJ2-7	NA	NA	CASSLVRGEQYF	TGTGCCAGCAGCTTGGTCAGAGGCGAGCAGTACTTC
TRBV5-1	TRBJ2-1	NA	NA	CASRGGSSYNEQFF	TGCGCCAGCAGGGGCGGCAGCTCCTACAATGAGCAGTTCTTC
TRBV19	TRBJ1-1	NA	NA	CASKTVTMNTEAFF	TGTGCCAGTAAGACAGTGACCATGAACACTGAAGCTTTCTTT
TRBV27	TRBJ1-6	NA	NA	CASSLSFRPYNSPLHF	TGTGCCAGCAGTTTATCTTTTCGTCCCTATAATTCACCCCTCCACTTT